This TCR beta chain was recovered during a study of CD8 T cells in ankylosing spondylitis. This clonotype was counted ten times or more. TCRdb reprocessed the 5' RACE reads with MiXCR, giving one entry per CDR3 protein. The sample holds about 42,000 distinct CDR3 sequences; more than 3% are singletons and the top ten take 4%. Trimming shortened V by 6 bases and J by 0 bases, and 13 bases separated the two germline ends. CDR1 and CDR2 from the germline V gene are SGDLS and YYNGEE. The CDR3 runs 15 residues. The gene calls are TRBV9 and TRBJ1-5; D call uncertain. The receptor was isolated from a female donor with ankylosing spondylitis or in good health (not recorded which). The sample taken for sequencing was blood, either unsorted or a sorted T cell fraction (not recorded which). The DNA of the CDR3 is TGTGCCAGCACCCTGGACGGGGATAGCAATCAGCCCCAGCATTTT. Translating it yields CASTLDGDSNQPQHF.